These 21 T cell receptor beta chains were sequenced from one sample in a study of shared T cell receptors in the human thymus. Method: immunoSEQ multiplex PCR; TCRdb's copy keeps in-frame clones and lacks some. The sample includes approximately 730,000 clones, approximately 85% seen only once; the top ten take around 0.0094%. These same records also appear under a second study, on human thymus T cells.

The source material was thymocytes. Receptors originate from a girl less than two years old with a congenital heart defect.

This clone was found a few times. The chain couples TRBV29-1 to TRBJ2-1; possible D gene TRBD1, 5 bases. Per the germline V gene, CDR1 is SQVTM and CDR2 is ANQGSEA. V lost 6 bases and J lost 3, with 18 bases in between. CDR3 length: 15 residues. Written as DNA, the CDR3 is TGCAGCGTGAGTGACAGAACTGAAGTCTACAATGAGCAGTTCTTC. Protein sequence: CSVSDRTEVYNEQFF.

Concerning this clone: This specimen includes other DNA sequences encoding the same CDR3. V and J are TRBV5-1 and TRBJ1-1; possible D gene TRBD1, 5 bases. The length of the CDR3 is 13 residues. Germline V CDR1 and CDR2: SGHRS, YFSETQ. Trimming shortened V by 4 bases and J by 5 bases, and 12 bases separated the two germline ends. This chain's CDR3 is CASSRGGGTEAFF. The CDR3 coding sequence is TGCGCCAGCAGCCGGGGGGGTGGAACTGAAGCTTTCTTT.

This sequence joins TRBV14 and TRBJ1-2, with a possible D match to TRBD1 (5 bases). Germline lookup yields CDR1 SGHDN and CDR2 FVKESK. V was cut by 3 bases and J by 6 bases, with 14 bases left in between. The CDR3 runs to 14 residues. CDR3 in amino acids: CASSQGDSKNGYTF. The CDR3 DNA reads TGTGCCAGCAGCCAGGGCGACAGTAAGAATGGCTACACCTTC.

V is TRBV27 and J is TRBJ2-2, with 7 bases identical to TRBD1. Germline-derived CDR1 and CDR2 are MNHEY and SMNVEV (reference sequence). V lost 7 bases to trimming and J lost 3 bases; unmatched junction nucleotides: 5. The CDR3 is 14 residues long. The CDR3 DNA reads as TGTGCCAGCACCCCCACAGGGGACACCGGGGAGCTGTTTTTT. It is translated as CASTPTGDTGELFF.

The chain links TRBV5-1 to TRBJ2-7; 7 bases map to TRBD1. This CDR3 is built from 16 residues. After removal of 0 bases from V and 6 bases from J, the junction contained 12 bases not matched to a gene. Germline CDR1 reads SGHRS; CDR2 reads YFSETQ. CDR3 DNA: TGCGCCAGCAGCTTGGTGGATCACAGGGGCCCCCTCGAGCAGTACTTC. This encodes CASSLVDHRGPLEQYF. Using reference TRBV5-1 and TRBJ2-7 for the parts outside the CDR3, the full variable domain is KAGVTQTPRYLIKTRGQQVTLSCSPISGHRSVSWYQQTPGQGLQFLFEYFSETQRNKGNFPGRFSGRQFSNSRSEMNVSTLELGDSALYLCASSLVDHRGPLEQYFGPGTRLTVT.

This chain joins TRBV9 and TRBJ2-5, with TRBD1 matching 11 bases. V lost 2 bases to trimming and J lost 2 bases; unmatched junction nucleotides: 14. Germline-derived CDR1 and CDR2 are SGDLS and YYNGEE. CDR3 size: 19 residues. The CDR3 coding sequence is TGTGCCAGCAGCGTCCCGAACGGGACAGGGGGTGCGCCACAAGAGACCCAGTACTTC. Protein: CASSVPNGTGGAPQETQYF.

The chain couples TRBV7-3 to TRBJ1-1; D possibly corresponds to TRBD1 (6 bases). The CDR3 runs to 18 residues. CDR1 and CDR2 (germline): SGHTA, FQGTGA. The V end was cut by 1 base, the J end by 0 bases, with 18 bases between. The CDR3 region has the DNA TGTGCCAGCAGCTTAAACCGGGACACAACCCCTATGAACACTGAAGCTTTCTTT. It encodes CASSLNRDTTPMNTEAFF.

The chain recombines TRBV7-9 with TRBJ1-3; D might be TRBD1 (5 bases). The CDR3 has 15 residues. Germline V lookup: CDR1 SEHNR, CDR2 FQNEAQ (reference sequence). V was clipped by 4 bases and J by 2 bases, with 12 bases between them. The CDR3 region has the DNA TGTGCCAGCAGCTCGGTATCAGGGCCTGGAAACACCATATATTTT. Amino acid sequence: CASSSVSGPGNTIYF.

This sequence joins TRBV13 and TRBJ2-1, with D perhaps matching TRBD2 (5 bases). CDR3 length: 14 amino acids. The V gene's germline CDR1 is PRHDT and CDR2 FYEKMQ (reference sequence). Trimming removed 6 bases at V and 6 bases at J, with 15 bases between. CDR3 in DNA: TGTGCCAGCAGACCCCTCGGGATCTCCAATGAGCAGTTCTTC. This translates into CASRPLGISNEQFF.

This clone came up once. The chain is built from TRBV5-1 and TRBJ2-4, with D possibly TRBD1 on 6 matching bases. CDR1 and CDR2 (germline): SGHRS, YFSETQ. Trimming removed 2 bases from V and 8 bases from J, with 23 bases in between. The CDR3 has 17 residues. The CDR3 coding sequence is TGCGCCAGCAGCTTACCCTCGGACACCCACCCAGGGGACATTCAGTACTTC. It codes for CASSLPSDTHPGDIQYF. Full variable domain (missing parts from reference TRBV5-1 and TRBJ2-4): KAGVTQTPRYLIKTRGQQVTLSCSPISGHRSVSWYQQTPGQGLQFLFEYFSETQRNKGNFPGRFSGRQFSNSRSEMNVSTLELGDSALYLCASSLPSDTHPGDIQYFGAGTRLSVL.

The chain links TRBV7-2 to TRBJ2-1; the D gene is possibly TRBD1 (5 bases). The CDR3 covers 19 residues. Germline V gene lookup returns CDR1 SGHTA and CDR2 FQGNSA. The V end lost 3 bases, the J end lost 4 bases, and 25 bases lay between the germline ends. The CDR3 protein is CASSLQGWRLLEKYNEQFF. DNA for the CDR3: TGTGCCAGCAGCTTGCAGGGTTGGCGCCTCCTAGAAAAATACAATGAGCAGTTCTTC.

The chain combines TRBV7-6 with TRBJ1-4; D is undetermined. Germline V gene sequence: CDR1 SGHVS, CDR2 FNYEAQ. This CDR3 has 13 residues. V was cut by 5 bases and J by 7 bases, with 11 bases left in between. The DNA for the CDR3 is TGTGCCAGCAGCCCCCCGGGATGTGAAAAACTGTTTTTT. It is translated as CASSPPGCEKLFF.

The V and J genes are TRBV5-6 and TRBJ2-7; tentative D call: TRBD1 (5 bases). Germline assignment: CDR1 SGHDT and CDR2 YYEEEE. V dropped 0 bases and J dropped 5 bases, with 18 bases sitting between them. This CDR3 has 16 residues. Here the CDR3 reads CASSLGQHYCWDEQYF. The DNA for the CDR3 is TGTGCCAGCAGCTTGGGACAGCATTATTGTTGGGACGAGCAGTACTTC.

The chain links TRBV11-2 to TRBJ1-2; D call uncertain. This CDR3 contains 11 residues. Trimming left V 6 bases short and J 5 bases short, with 7 bases between. Germline-derived CDR1 and CDR2 are SGHAT and FQNNGV. CDR3 nucleotides: TGTGCCAGCAGATCCCCGTATGGCTACACCTTC. As protein: CASRSPYGYTF.

The chain has TRBV4-2 and TRBJ2-3; D not resolved. CDR1 is LGHNA and CDR2 is YNFKEQ in the germline V gene. CDR3 length: 10 residues. Deletions cut 8 bases from V and 7 bases from J, with 7 bases between. CDR3 in amino acids: CASGLYTQYF. CDR3 in DNA: TGTGCCAGCGGGCTATATACGCAGTATTTT.

The chain couples TRBV19 to TRBJ2-7, with D tentatively TRBD1 (6 bases). The CDR3 length is 17 residues. CDR1 is LNHDA and CDR2 is SQIVND in the germline V gene (reference sequence). Between the trimmed V and J ends, which lost 2 bases and 2 bases, there was a span of 19 bases. As DNA, the CDR3 is TGTGCCAGTAGTATAACCTTCTACAGGACAGACGCCTACGAGCAGTACTTC. It codes for CASSITFYRTDAYEQYF.

The chain couples TRBV13 to TRBJ1-2; 10 bases match TRBD1. The ends lost 2 bases at V and 6 bases at J; junction bases unmatched: 12. The CDR3 is 17 amino acids. The germline gives CDR1 PRHDT, CDR2 FYEKMQ (reference sequence). The CDR3 DNA follows: TGTGCCAGCAGCTTATGGGACAGGGGTCTCGTTGGGAATGGCTACACCTTC. It translates to CASSLWDRGLVGNGYTF.

The chain couples TRBV6-5 to TRBJ2-5; D possibly corresponds to TRBD2 (5 bases). Trimming removed 6 bases at V and 3 bases at J, with 14 bases between. The CDR3 is 14 residues long. Germline CDR1 is MNHEY and CDR2 is SVGAGI. The CDR3 DNA is TGTGCCAGCAGCACTTGTGCGGAGGAAGAGACCCAGTACTTC. Translating gives CASSTCAEEETQYF.

This chain joins TRBV2 and TRBJ1-4; 9 nucleotides align to TRBD1. V was pared by 7 bases and J by 8 bases, with 11 bases of the junction left unmatched. Germline CDR1 SNHLY, CDR2 FYNNEI. This CDR3 is built from 15 residues. The CDR3 reads CASKCLTGGKEKLFF. The CDR3 DNA follows: TGTGCCAGCAAGTGCCTGACAGGGGGAAAAGAAAAACTGTTTTTT.

The chain carries TRBV5-4 and TRBJ2-2; TRBD1 matches 9 bases. Trimming removed 4 bases from V and 3 bases from J; junction bases left unmatched: 4. Germline V lookup: CDR1 SGHNT, CDR2 YYREEE (reference sequence). The CDR3 extends over 15 amino acids. CDR3 sequence (DNA): TGTGCCAGCAGCCACCGGGACAGGGACACCGGGGAGCTGTTTTTT. It yields the protein CASSHRDRDTGELFF.

The chain recombines TRBV4-1 with TRBJ2-7; 9 bases map to TRBD2. Germline V gene data show CDR1 as MGHRA and CDR2 as YSYEKL. The CDR3 has 16 residues. With 1 base clipped from V and 4 bases from J, the junction kept 8 bases outside the gene matches. The CDR3 coding sequence is TGCGCCAGCAGCCAAGGGTGCGGGGGGGCAGGTTACGAGCAGTACTTC. Translating gives CASSQGCGGAGYEQYF.